This note documents a single TCR beta chain sequence. Antigen specificity is unknown. This sample was included in a study of regulatory T cells in long-lasting Graves disease. Study observations and caveats: Persistent patients shared more public clonotypes (roughly 2,500) than new patients (just under 1,000). Newly diagnosed Graves' patients had higher TCR diversity than persistent ones. The study found TRBV28, TRBJ1-2 and TRBJ2-5 favored in persistent disease.

Combining iRepertoire HTBI primers with Arm-PCR of CDR3 regions, the authors built TCR beta libraries. In TCRdb, the multiplex PCR reads were re-called with MiXCR into one record per CDR3 protein. This table holds fewer than 600,000 distinct CDR3 sequences, about 20% found once. Time point: persistent/refractory GD, antithyroid drugs over 5 years with positive TRAb. Generation of the TCR library employed RNA extracted from PBMCs. Graves' disease diagnoses used American Thyroid Association guidelines. V lost 5 bases, J lost 2 bases, and 5 bases stayed unmatched. The germline CDR1 and CDR2 sequences are SGHTA and FQGNSA. The CDR3 loop spans 15 amino acids.

This sequence joins TRBV7-2 and TRBJ1-5; 8 bases are a match to TRBD1. The material was peripheral blood mononuclear cells (PBMCs), obtained when the disease was refractory, from a patient treated with antithyroid drugs. This receptor was taken from a female donor with Graves disease. The CDR3 region is CASSVQGEGNQPQHF. DNA for the CDR3: TGTGCCAGCAGCGTACAGGGGGAGGGCAATCAGCCCCAGCATTTT.